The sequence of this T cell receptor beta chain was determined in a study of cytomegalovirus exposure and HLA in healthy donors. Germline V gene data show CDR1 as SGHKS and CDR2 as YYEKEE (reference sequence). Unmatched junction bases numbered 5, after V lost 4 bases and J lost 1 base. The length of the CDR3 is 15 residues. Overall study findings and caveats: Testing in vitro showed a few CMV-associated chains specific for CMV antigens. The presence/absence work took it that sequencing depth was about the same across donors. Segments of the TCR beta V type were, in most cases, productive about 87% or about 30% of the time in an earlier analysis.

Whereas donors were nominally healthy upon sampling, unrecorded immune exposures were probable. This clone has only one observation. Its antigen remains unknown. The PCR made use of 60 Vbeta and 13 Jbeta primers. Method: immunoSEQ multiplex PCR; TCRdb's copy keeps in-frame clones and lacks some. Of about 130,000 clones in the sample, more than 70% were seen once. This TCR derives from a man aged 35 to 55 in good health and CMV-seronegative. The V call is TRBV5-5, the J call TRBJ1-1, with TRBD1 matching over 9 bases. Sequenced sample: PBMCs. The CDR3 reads CASSHSGQGNTEAFF. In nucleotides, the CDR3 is TGTGCCAGCAGCCACTCGGGACAGGGGAACACTGAAGCTTTCTTT.